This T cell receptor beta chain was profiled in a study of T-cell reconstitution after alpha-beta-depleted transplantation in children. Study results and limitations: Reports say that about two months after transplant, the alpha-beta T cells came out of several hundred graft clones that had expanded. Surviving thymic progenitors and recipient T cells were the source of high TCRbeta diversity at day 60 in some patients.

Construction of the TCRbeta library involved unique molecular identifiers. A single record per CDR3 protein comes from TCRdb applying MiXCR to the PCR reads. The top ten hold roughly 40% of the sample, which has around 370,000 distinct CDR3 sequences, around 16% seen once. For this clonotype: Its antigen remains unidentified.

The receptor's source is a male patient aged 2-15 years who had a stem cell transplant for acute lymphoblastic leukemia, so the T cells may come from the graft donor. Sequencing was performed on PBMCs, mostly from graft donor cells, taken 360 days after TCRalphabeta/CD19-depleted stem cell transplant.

This chain's CDR3 is CSVVRAGSYEQYF. DNA for the CDR3: TGCAGCGTTGTCAGGGCCGGGTCCTACGAGCAGTACTTC. This sequence joins TRBV29-1 and TRBJ2-7, with D tentatively TRBD1 (5 bases). Trimming took 4 bases from V and 1 from J, leaving 11 bases between them. CDR1 is SQVTM and CDR2 is ANQGSEA in the germline V gene. The CDR3 is 13 residues long.